The entry below describes one T cell receptor (beta chain). The record originates from a study of blood T cell repertoires in COVID-19. This CDR3 is 12 amino acids long. The germline V gene encodes CDR1 MGHDK and CDR2 SYGVNS. The germline V and J ends were trimmed by 3 bases and 2 bases, with 4 bases remaining between them. The method was immunoSEQ multiplex PCR; TCRdb's version includes in-frame clones alone and lacks a portion of them. The data contain over 15,000 clones, roughly 85% of them singletons. Material for sequencing was peripheral blood. The receptor's source is an elderly man with acute or convalescent COVID-19. The gene calls are TRBV25-1 and TRBJ1-1; D not resolved. The CDR3: CASSDSNTEAFF. The CDR3, as DNA: TGTGCCAGCAGTGACAGTAACACTGAAGCTTTCTTT.